These T cell receptor beta chains were read from a single sample in a study of response to subunit inactivated influenza vaccine. TCRdb re-called the RT-PCR reads through MiXCR, storing one row per CDR3 protein. The sample records more than 200,000 distinct CDR3 sequences, 12% being singletons. Source: non-naive T cells sorted from PBMCs, taken around 15 days before vaccination. These receptors were taken from a man aged 50 to 60 who received an inactivated influenza vaccine. Both conserved end residues are part of each CDR3. The order of the fields is D gene, J gene, CDR3 length, clone size, V gene, CDR3 DNA, CDR3 protein. The D gene is left open where the match is weak. Expanded clones get a size class; other rows say once, few or many, or leave the size out.

D: TRBD1; J: TRBJ2-1; length: 17; size: NA; V: TRBV5-1; DNA: TGCGCCAGCAGCCTTTACCTAACAGGGGAAACGTTTAATGAGCAGTTCTTC; CDR3: CASSLYLTGETFNEQFF
D: NA; J: TRBJ2-1; length: 13; size: few; V: TRBV3-1; DNA: TGTGCCAGCAGCCCGACTTGGGCCGGAGCGCAGTTCTTC; CDR3: CASSPTWAGAQFF
D: TRBD1; J: TRBJ1-2; length: 18; size: many; V: TRBV4-3; DNA: TGCGCCAGCAGCCAAGCTGCCGACAGGGTAGGGGCTAACTATGGCTACACCTTC; CDR3: CASSQAADRVGANYGYTF
D: TRBD1; J: TRBJ1-1; length: 12; size: few; V: TRBV20-1; DNA: TGCAGTGCTACTGACAGGGGGACTGAAGCTTTCTTT; CDR3: CSATDRGTEAFF
D: TRBD1; J: TRBJ2-2; length: 16; size: NA; V: TRBV3-1; DNA: TGTGCCTGCTCCCGCACCGGGACAGGGAACACCGGGGAGCTGTTTTTT; CDR3: CACSRTGTGNTGELFF
D: NA; J: TRBJ1-2; length: 14; size: few; V: TRBV10-3; DNA: TGTGCCATCACGTTAGACCCTCATGCATATGGCTACACCTTC; CDR3: CAITLDPHAYGYTF
D: TRBD1; J: TRBJ2-1; length: 17; size: NA; V: TRBV6-1; DNA: TGTGCCAGCAGGACGGACAGGCGAATAAGCTCCTACAATGAGCAGTTCTTC; CDR3: CASRTDRRISSYNEQFF
D: TRBD1; J: TRBJ2-3; length: 17; size: few; V: TRBV5-1; DNA: TGCGCCAGCAGCTTCGACGGACAGGGGGCGGTCACAGATACGCAGTATTTT; CDR3: CASSFDGQGAVTDTQYF
D: NA; J: TRBJ2-2; length: 16; size: few; V: TRBV7-9; DNA: TGTGCCAGCAGCCCCCGGACGCCCCCGAGGACCGGGGAGCTGTTTTTT; CDR3: CASSPRTPPRTGELFF
D: NA; J: TRBJ1-1; length: 16; size: many; V: TRBV7-9; DNA: TGTGCCAGCAGCTTAGGACAGTGGGATATGAACACTGAAGCTTTCTTT; CDR3: CASSLGQWDMNTEAFF
D: TRBD1; J: TRBJ1-4; length: 17; size: once; V: TRBV6-9; DNA: TGTGCCAGCAGTTATCTAGGGGGCGAGAGAACTAATGAAAAACTGTCTTTT; CDR3: CASSYLGGERTNEKLSF
D: NA; J: TRBJ2-1; length: 15; size: many; V: TRBV7-9; DNA: TGTGCCAGCAGCTTAGTTAAGAGCTCCTACAATGAGCAGTTCTTC; CDR3: CASSLVKSSYNEQFF
D: TRBD1; J: TRBJ1-4; length: 13; size: NA; V: TRBV6-1; DNA: TGTGCCAGCAGTCGGACAGGCAATGAAAAACTGTTTTTT; CDR3: CASSRTGNEKLFF
D: NA; J: TRBJ1-1; length: 15; size: many; V: TRBV4-2; DNA: TGTGCCAGCAGCCAAGCTTTTTTAGGTAACACTGAAGCTTTCTTT; CDR3: CASSQAFLGNTEAFF
D: NA; J: TRBJ1-3; length: 14; size: NA; V: TRBV9; DNA: TGTGCCAGCAGCCCCCGTTACGGCGAGGACACCATATATTTT; CDR3: CASSPRYGEDTIYF
D: NA; J: TRBJ2-4; length: 16; size: many; V: TRBV18; DNA: TGTGCCAGCTCACCGGGGAACCTACGCGGGGAAAACATTCAGTACTTC; CDR3: CASSPGNLRGENIQYF
D: TRBD2; J: TRBJ2-5; length: 17; size: many; V: TRBV28; DNA: TGTGCCAGCGGCGGAAGATTTTTCGGCGGGAGGGGAGGGACCCAGTACTTC; CDR3: CASGGRFFGGRGGTQYF
D: NA; J: TRBJ1-2; length: 13; size: NA; V: TRBV6-1; DNA: TGTGCCAGCAGTGAAGCACAGATCTATGGCTACACCTTC; CDR3: CASSEAQIYGYTF
D: NA; J: TRBJ1-2; length: 14; size: few; V: TRBV5-5; DNA: TGTGCCAGCAGCGTGGACGGACTCAACTATGGCTACACCTTC; CDR3: CASSVDGLNYGYTF
D: TRBD2; J: TRBJ2-2; length: 19; size: NA; V: TRBV5-1; DNA: TGCGCCAGCAGCTTGGGATGGCGCGGGGGATTTCAGAACACCGGGGAGCTGTTTTTT; CDR3: CASSLGWRGGFQNTGELFF
D: NA; J: TRBJ1-5; length: 15; size: NA; V: TRBV14; DNA: TGTGCCAGCAGCCAAGCGAGGACAGGCAATCAGCCCCAGCATTTT; CDR3: CASSQARTGNQPQHF
D: TRBD1; J: TRBJ1-5; length: 15; size: NA; V: TRBV2; DNA: TGTGCCAGCACCGGACAGGGGAACAGTAACCAGCCCCAGCATTTT; CDR3: CASTGQGNSNQPQHF
D: NA; J: TRBJ2-7; length: 14; size: NA; V: TRBV4-3; DNA: TGCGCCAGCAGCCAAGCAGTCGGCACCTACGAGCAGTACTTC; CDR3: CASSQAVGTYEQYF
D: NA; J: TRBJ1-5; length: 20; size: many; V: TRBV18; DNA: TGTGCCAGCCAACCCTCCTTTACGCTCCGTAGCGGGAGGAGCAATCAGCCCCAGCATTTT; CDR3: CASQPSFTLRSGRSNQPQHF
D: TRBD2; J: TRBJ2-3; length: 18; size: many; V: TRBV20-1; DNA: TGCAGTGCTAGCCGCCCTAGCGGGGGCCAACTTGGAACAGATACGCAGTATTTT; CDR3: CSASRPSGGQLGTDTQYF
D: NA; J: TRBJ2-1; length: 15; size: once; V: TRBV2; DNA: TGTGCCAGCACCCCGCGATGGAGCTCCTACAATGAGCAGTTCTTC; CDR3: CASTPRWSSYNEQFF
D: NA; J: TRBJ2-3; length: 12; size: NA; V: TRBV29-1; DNA: TGCAGCGTTATTTTAGACGGCGATACGCAGTATTTT; CDR3: CSVILDGDTQYF
D: NA; J: TRBJ1-5; length: 15; size: few; V: TRBV19; DNA: TGTGCCAGTAGTATCTCGGACGGCCACAATCAGCCCCAGCATTTT; CDR3: CASSISDGHNQPQHF
D: TRBD1; J: TRBJ2-5; length: 15; size: few; V: TRBV29-1; DNA: TGCAGCGTTGAAGAACTCCGGGACAGACAAGAGACCCAGTACTTC; CDR3: CSVEELRDRQETQYF
D: TRBD1; J: TRBJ1-1; length: 14; size: many; V: TRBV12-3/TRBV12-4; DNA: TGTGCCAGCAGTTTTGGACAGGGCAGAAGCGGGGCTTTCTTT; CDR3: CASSFGQGRSGAFF
D: NA; J: TRBJ2-3; length: 16; size: few; V: TRBV4-2; DNA: TGTGCCAGCAGCCAAGATTTAGGGGTAGGCACAGATACGCAGTATTTT; CDR3: CASSQDLGVGTDTQYF
D: NA; J: TRBJ2-7; length: 11; size: many; V: TRBV28; DNA: TGTGCCAGCAGTTTGACCGACGAGCAGTACTTC; CDR3: CASSLTDEQYF
D: NA; J: TRBJ2-7; length: 13; size: few; V: TRBV20-1; DNA: TGCAGTGCTAGAGTCCCTACAGTGTACGAGCAGTACTTC; CDR3: CSARVPTVYEQYF
D: NA; J: TRBJ2-5; length: 13; size: NA; V: TRBV7-2; DNA: TGTGCCAGCAGCTTTATGGTTCAAGAGACCCAGTACTTC; CDR3: CASSFMVQETQYF
D: NA; J: TRBJ1-4; length: 13; size: few; V: TRBV6-5; DNA: TGTGCCAGCAGTTACAGGGAAGGGGAAAAACTGTTTTTT; CDR3: CASSYREGEKLFF
D: NA; J: TRBJ1-1; length: 15; size: NA; V: TRBV6-5; DNA: TGTGCCAGCAGCTACGGAACCTTTGAGAACACTGAAGCTTTCTTT; CDR3: CASSYGTFENTEAFF
D: NA; J: TRBJ2-3; length: 15; size: NA; V: TRBV2; DNA: TGTGTCAGCAATGAATTCGGGCGGCGAGAAGATACGCAGTATTTT; CDR3: CVSNEFGRREDTQYF
D: TRBD1; J: TRBJ2-7; length: 13; size: NA; V: TRBV20-1; DNA: TGCAGTGCCTCGGGACAGGGGGCCCAGGAGCAGTACTTC; CDR3: CSASGQGAQEQYF
D: NA; J: TRBJ2-7; length: 13; size: few; V: TRBV6-1; DNA: TGTGCCAGCGAATCCGCAGGGTCCTACGAGCAGTACTTC; CDR3: CASESAGSYEQYF
D: TRBD2; J: TRBJ2-1; length: 17; size: few; V: TRBV7-3; DNA: TGTGCCAGCAGCTTAACGAGGCGTAGCGGGAGGGCCACCGAGCAGTTCTTC; CDR3: CASSLTRRSGRATEQFF
D: NA; J: TRBJ2-5; length: 13; size: few; V: TRBV7-2; DNA: TGTGCCAGCAGCCGCGGGACGGAGGAGACCCAGTACTTC; CDR3: CASSRGTEETQYF